This TCR beta chain came from a study of cytomegalovirus exposure and HLA in healthy donors. Study-wide points: A later analysis linked a missense variant in DCLRE1C to the trimming of TCR beta V and J genes. When analyzed later, the rates of TCR association showed variation by HLA locus, with DRB1 the most and HLA-C the fewest.

The CDR3 covers 12 residues. V was cut by 0 bases and J by 6 bases, with 7 bases left in between. CDR1 SGDLS and CDR2 YYNGEE come from the germline V gene. It was with 60 Vbeta and 13 Jbeta primers that the PCR ran. The protocol was immunoSEQ multiplex PCR, while the TCRdb copy is restricted to in-frame clones and leaves out a portion. The data contain 45,000 to 55,000 clones, around 81% of them singletons. This clone was seen a few times. Its matching antigen is unknown. The sample holds other DNA sequences that translate to the same CDR3. This clonotype was sampled from a young man in good health and CMV-seropositive. The chain joins TRBV9 to TRBJ2-7; D is uncertain. The material sequenced was PBMCs. DNA for the CDR3: TGTGCCAGCAGCGTAGGAACCGGCGAGCAGTACTTC. This encodes CASSVGTGEQYF. Using reference TRBV9 and TRBJ2-7 for the parts outside the CDR3, the full variable domain is DSGVTQTPKHLITATGQRVTLRCSPRSGDLSVYWYQQSLDQGLQFLIQYYNGEERAKGNILERFSAQQFPDLHSELNLSSLELGDSALYFCASSVGTGEQYFGPGTRLTVT.